This T cell receptor (beta chain) was captured by sequencing in a study of STAT3 mutations in large granular lymphocyte leukemia. Study at large: Roughly half the longitudinally sequenced T-LGLL patients had canonical STAT3 mutations.

This clone was found once. Its antigen remains unknown. CDR1 is KGHSH, CDR2 LQKENI, per germline. The ends were cut back, 4 bases at V and 6 bases at J, with 9 bases in the middle. The CDR3 spans 12 residues. Clones were read by immunoSEQ multiplex PCR, and TCRdb kept only the in-frame ones, dropping some. The top ten hold about three quarters of the sample, which has approximately 2,000 clones, 22% seen once. Study-wide results and limits: In T-cell large granular lymphocyte leukemia, about half of patients showed multiple immunodominant subclonotypes.

The clonotype was recovered from a man aged 55 to 70 with T-cell large granular lymphocyte leukemia. Some clones in this sample may be carry-over from other donors' samples. The specimen sequenced was peripheral blood mononuclear cells. The rearrangement joins TRBV18 to TRBJ1-2; no definite D call. CDR3 DNA sequence: TGTGCCAGCTCACACCCGGTTCATGGCTACACCTTC. It codes for CASSHPVHGYTF. The full variable domain, rest sourced from reference TRBV18 and TRBJ1-2, is NAGVMQNPRHLVRRRGQEARLRCSPMKGHSHVYWYRQLPEEGLKFMVYLQKENIIDESGMPKERFSAEFPKEGPSILRIQQVVRGDSAAYFCASSHPVHGYTFGSGTRLTVV.